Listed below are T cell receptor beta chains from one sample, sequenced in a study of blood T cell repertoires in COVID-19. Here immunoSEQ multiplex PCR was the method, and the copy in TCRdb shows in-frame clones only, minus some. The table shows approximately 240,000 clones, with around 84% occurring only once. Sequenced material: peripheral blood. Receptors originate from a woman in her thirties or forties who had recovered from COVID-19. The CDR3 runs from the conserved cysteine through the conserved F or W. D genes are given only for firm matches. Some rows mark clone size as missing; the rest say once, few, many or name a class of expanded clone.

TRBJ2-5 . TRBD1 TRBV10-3 TGTGCCATCAGTGGGACAGGCCAAGAGACCCAGTACTTC CAISGTGQETQYF
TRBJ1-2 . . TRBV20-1 TGCAGTGCTAGGCCTGGGAGCGGCTACACCTTC CSARPGSGYTF
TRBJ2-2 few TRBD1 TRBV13 TGTGCCAGCAGCTTAGTAGGGGGCGGTACCGGGGAGCTGTTTTTT CASSLVGGGTGELFF
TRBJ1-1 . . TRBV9 TGTGCCAGCAGCGTAGCTCAGGTATCCACTGAAGCTTTCTTT CASSVAQVSTEAFF
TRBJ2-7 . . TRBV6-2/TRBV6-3 TGTGCCAGCAGTTACTCGATGTTGAAAGGGAGGTACGAGCAGTACTTC CASSYSMLKGRYEQYF
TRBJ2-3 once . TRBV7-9 TGTGCCAGCAGCTTAAAAGGGGGTGGCACAGATACGCAGTATTTT CASSLKGGGTDTQYF
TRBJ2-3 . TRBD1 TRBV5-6 TGTGCCAGCAGCTACCAGGGGGAAGATACGCAGTATTTT CASSYQGEDTQYF
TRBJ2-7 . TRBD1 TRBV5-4 TGTGCCAGCAGCTCCGGGACAGTAGCCTACGAGCAGTACTTC CASSSGTVAYEQYF
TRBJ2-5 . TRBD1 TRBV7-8 TGTGCCAGCAGCTGGTCCGGGACAGGGCTTCCTCCCCAGTACTTC CASSWSGTGLPPQYF
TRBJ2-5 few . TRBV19 TGTGCCAGTAGTTCGGGTCTAAGAGGAGAGACCCAGTACTTC CASSSGLRGETQYF
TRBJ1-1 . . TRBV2 TGTGCCAGCAGAGGAGACTCTGCGACCATGAACACTGAAGCTTTCTTT CASRGDSATMNTEAFF
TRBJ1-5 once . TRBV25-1 TGTGCCAGCAGTGAAGGGGGGGTAGGGCAGCCCCAGCATTTT CASSEGGVGQPQHF
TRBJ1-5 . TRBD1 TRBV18 TGTGCCAGCTCACCCGGGACAGGGACTTCCCAGCATTTT CASSPGTGTSQHF
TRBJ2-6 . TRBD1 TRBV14 TGTGCCAGCAGCCCGGAACAGGGGTGGAGTTCTGGGGCCAACGTCCTGACTTTC CASSPEQGWSSGANVLTF
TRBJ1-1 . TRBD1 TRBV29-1 TGCAGCGTTGATAGGGGACAGCAGAACACTGAAGCTTTCTTT CSVDRGQQNTEAFF
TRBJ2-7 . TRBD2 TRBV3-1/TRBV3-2 TGTGCCAGCAGCCAAGGTTCTAGCGGGGCTCACGAGCAGTACTTC CASSQGSSGAHEQYF
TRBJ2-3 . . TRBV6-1 TGTGCCAGCAGTGAAGCGGTACGGGCAGATACGCAGTATTTT CASSEAVRADTQYF
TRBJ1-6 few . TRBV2 TGTGCCAGCAAGACAGAGAATAATTCACCCCTCCACTTT CASKTENNSPLHF
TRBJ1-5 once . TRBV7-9 TGTGCCAGCAGCCCCGGAGTTGAGCCCCAGCATTTT CASSPGVEPQHF
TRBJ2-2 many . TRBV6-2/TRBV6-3 TGTGCCAGCAGCGTTTCAGGGGAGAACACCGGGGAGCTGTTTTTT CASSVSGENTGELFF
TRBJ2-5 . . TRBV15 TGTGCCACCAGCAGGGCCTTCGGTAGCGGAGGAGAGACCCAGTACTTC CATSRAFGSGGETQYF
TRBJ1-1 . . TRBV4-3 TGCGCCAGCAAACTCAGTAGGGCGAACTGGGGAGTTGCTTTCTTT CASKLSRANWGVAFF
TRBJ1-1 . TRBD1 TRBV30 TGTGCCTGGGAGACAGGGGGCAACATGAACACTGAAGCTTTCTTT CAWETGGNMNTEAFF
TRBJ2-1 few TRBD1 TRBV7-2 TGTGCCAGCAGCTGGGCCGGGACAGGCTCCTACAATGAGCAGTTCTTC CASSWAGTGSYNEQFF
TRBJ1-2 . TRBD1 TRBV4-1 TGCGCCAGCAGCCAAGCGGCCGGGACAGCTCACAATGGCTACACCTTC CASSQAAGTAHNGYTF
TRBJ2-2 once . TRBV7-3 TGTGCCAGCAGCCCCGGGGCAGGGGCCGGGGAGCTGTTTTTT CASSPGAGAGELFF
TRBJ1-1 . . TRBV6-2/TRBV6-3 TGTGCCAGCAGTTACGTACGGAGCACTGAAGCTTTCTTT CASSYVRSTEAFF
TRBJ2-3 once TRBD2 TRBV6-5 TGTGCCAGCAGGCTAGCGGGGGGTCCGGATACGCAGTATTTT CASRLAGGPDTQYF
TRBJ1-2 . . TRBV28 TGTGCCAGCAGTCCCCCGGGGATAGCGGCTGGCTACACCTTC CASSPPGIAAGYTF
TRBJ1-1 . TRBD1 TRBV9 TGTGCCAGCAGCACCGGGACAGGGGATGAAGCTTTCTTT CASSTGTGDEAFF
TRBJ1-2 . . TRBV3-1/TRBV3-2 TGTGCCAGCAGCCAAGAATTGTATGCGGATGCAAACTATGGCTACACCTTC CASSQELYADANYGYTF
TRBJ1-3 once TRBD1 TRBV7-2 TGTGCCAGCGCCACTTCGACAGGGACTGGAAACACCATATATTTT CASATSTGTGNTIYF
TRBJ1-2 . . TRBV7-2 TGTACCAGCAGCTTAGATTCAGAAACCGCTAACTATGGCTACACCTTC CTSSLDSETANYGYTF
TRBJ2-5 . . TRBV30 TGTGCCTGGAGTGGAGGCGGTCTCCAAGAGACCCAGTACTTC CAWSGGGLQETQYF
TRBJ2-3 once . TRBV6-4 TGTGCCAGCAGTGACAGTGCAGATAGCACAGATACGCAGTATTTT CASSDSADSTDTQYF
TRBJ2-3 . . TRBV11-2 TGTGCCAGCAGCTTGAGTGTATCTGGAGGCGCAGATACGCAGTATTTT CASSLSVSGGADTQYF
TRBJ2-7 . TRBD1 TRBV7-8 TGTGCCAGCAGCTTAGAGGACAGGAGCACCTACGAGCAGTACTTC CASSLEDRSTYEQYF
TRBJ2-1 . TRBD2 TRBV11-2 TGTGCCAGCAGCCCTAGACTAGCGGGGGTCTACAATGAGCAGTTCTTC CASSPRLAGVYNEQFF
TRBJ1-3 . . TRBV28 TGTGCCAGCAGTTTGGGAGGGAACACCATATATTTT CASSLGGNTIYF
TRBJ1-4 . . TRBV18 TGTGCCAGCTCCCCGGGTCTACAGGGCGAAAAACTGTTTTTT CASSPGLQGEKLFF
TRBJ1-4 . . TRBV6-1 TGTGCCAGCAGTGAAGGCCCGGTTGGGGGGGGCGGCGAAAAACTGTTTTTT CASSEGPVGGGGEKLFF
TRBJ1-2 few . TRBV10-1 TGCGCCAGCAGTGATTACAGGGACTATGGCTACACCTTC CASSDYRDYGYTF
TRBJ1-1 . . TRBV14 TGTGCCAGCAGCCAATCGGCTTGGGGGCGCACTGAAGCTTTCTTT CASSQSAWGRTEAFF
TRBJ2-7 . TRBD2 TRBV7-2 TGTGCCAGCAGCTTAGATGCGGGGGGGACGATCTACGAGCAGTACTTC CASSLDAGGTIYEQYF
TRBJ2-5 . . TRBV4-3 TGCGCCAGCAGCCAAGAAATGGACTACCAAGAGACCCAGTACTTC CASSQEMDYQETQYF
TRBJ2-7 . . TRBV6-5 TGTGCCAGCAGTTGGACAGTGGTTGGCGAGCAGTACTTC CASSWTVVGEQYF